The T cell receptor (beta chain) under discussion was sequenced for a study of T-cell reconstitution after alpha-beta-depleted transplantation in children. This clonotype was recorded once. The TCRbeta library incorporated unique molecular identifiers. Using its own MiXCR run on the PCR reads, TCRdb lists one record per CDR3 protein. The sample yields 200,000 to 250,000 distinct CDR3 sequences, approximately 10% seen once. The CDR3 runs to 16 residues. The junction had 7 bases not matched to a gene; V was cut back by 0 bases and J by 5 bases. CDR1 and CDR2 (germline): MGHRA, YSYEKL. This TCR was recovered from a human donor who donated a stem cell graft to a child with acute lymphoblastic leukemia. The chain recombines TRBV4-1 with TRBJ2-3, with TRBD2 identical over 8 bases. The sample consisted of PBMCs from the stem cell graft donor, taken from the stem cell graft. The CDR3, as DNA: TGCGCCAGCAGCCAAGAAAAAGCGGGGGCGGGAGATACGCAGTATTTT. Translation gives CASSQEKAGAGDTQYF.